This TCR beta chain was sequenced for a study of blood T cell repertoires in COVID-19. Study overall: Acute-phase and convalescent COVID-19 samples originated in the United States, Italy and Spain. T cells, B-cell-depleted T cells, or PBMCs provided the cDNA or gDNA that served as material.

As originally analysed: Reference gene primer amplification gave estimated nucleated cell counts. The table came from immunoSEQ multiplex PCR; TCRdb's copy has only in-frame clones and leaves some out. That table furnishes V, J and clone size, whereas the DNA furnished D and trimming. The sample records tens of thousands of clones, roughly 90% being singletons. Germline V lookup: CDR1 MNHEY, CDR2 SVGAGI. This CDR3 has 15 residues. The J segment lost 6 bases and the V segment lost 6 bases, leaving 8 bases of the junction unmatched. Sequencing was performed on peripheral blood. This TCR was sampled from a human donor in a cohort sampled during active COVID-19. This chain uses TRBV6-5 with TRBJ2-2; 9 bases are shared with TRBD1. As DNA, the CDR3 is TGTGCCAGCAGCCCGCTACAGGGGGCCGCCGGGGAGCTGTTTTTT. It codes for CASSPLQGAAGELFF.